This TCR beta chain is drawn from a study of cytomegalovirus exposure and HLA in healthy donors. Primers for the PCR totalled 60 Vbeta and 13 Jbeta. Clones were read by immunoSEQ multiplex PCR, and TCRdb kept only the in-frame ones, dropping some. The table includes 100,000 or so clones, under 80% detected once. This CDR3 has 14 amino acids. Germline CDR1 reads ENHRY; CDR2 reads SYGVKD. J was trimmed by 4 bases and V by 8 bases; bases with no gene match: 8. This sequence joins TRBV10-3 and TRBJ2-3, with 8 bases identical to TRBD2. The clonotype originates from a woman between 18 and 30 years old in good health and CMV-seropositive. The sample was PBMCs. CDR3 DNA: TGTGCCATCGGGGGTAGCGGGACGGCAGATACGCAGTATTTT. It encodes CAIGGSGTADTQYF.